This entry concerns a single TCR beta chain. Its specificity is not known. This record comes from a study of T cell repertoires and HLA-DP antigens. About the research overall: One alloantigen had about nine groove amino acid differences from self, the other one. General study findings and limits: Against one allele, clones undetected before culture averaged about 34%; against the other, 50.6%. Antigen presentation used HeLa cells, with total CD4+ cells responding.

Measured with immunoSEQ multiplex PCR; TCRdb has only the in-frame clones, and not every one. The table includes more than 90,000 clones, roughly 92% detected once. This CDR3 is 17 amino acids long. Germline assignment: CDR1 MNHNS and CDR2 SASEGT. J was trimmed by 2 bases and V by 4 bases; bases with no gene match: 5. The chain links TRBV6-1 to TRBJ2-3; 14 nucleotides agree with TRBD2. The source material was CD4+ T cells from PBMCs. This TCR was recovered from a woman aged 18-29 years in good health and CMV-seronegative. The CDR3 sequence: CASSAGTSGGVTDTQYF. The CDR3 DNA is TGTGCCAGCAGTGCCGGGACTAGCGGGGGAGTCACAGATACGCAGTATTTT.